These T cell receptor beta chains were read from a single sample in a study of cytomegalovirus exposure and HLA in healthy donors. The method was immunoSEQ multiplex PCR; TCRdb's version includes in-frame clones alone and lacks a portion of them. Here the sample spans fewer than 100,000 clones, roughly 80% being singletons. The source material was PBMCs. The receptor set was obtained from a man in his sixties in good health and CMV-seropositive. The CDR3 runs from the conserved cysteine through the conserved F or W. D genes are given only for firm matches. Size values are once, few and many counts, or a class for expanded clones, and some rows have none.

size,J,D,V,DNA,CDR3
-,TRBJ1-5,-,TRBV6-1,TGTGCCAGCAGTGAAGCGCGAGGCGGTCAGCCCCAGCATTTT,CASSEARGGQPQHF
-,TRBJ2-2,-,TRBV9,TGTGCCAGCAGCGTATTTGGGCAGGGAGGGGAGCTGTTTTTT,CASSVFGQGGELFF
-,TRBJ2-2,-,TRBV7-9,TGTGCCAGCAGCACCAGGACAGCGAACACCGGGGAGCTGTTTTTT,CASSTRTANTGELFF
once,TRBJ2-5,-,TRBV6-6,TGTGCCAGCAGTTACTCCCCGAGGGGGGAGACCCAGTACTTC,CASSYSPRGETQYF
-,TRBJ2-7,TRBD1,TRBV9,TGTGCCAGCAGCGTAGCACAGGGGGCGATATACGAGCAGTACTTC,CASSVAQGAIYEQYF
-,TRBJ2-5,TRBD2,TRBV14,TGTGCCAGCAGCCAAGATAGCGCGGGGGGAGAGACCCAGTACTTC,CASSQDSAGGETQYF
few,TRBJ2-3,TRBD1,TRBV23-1,TGCGCCAGCAGTCGAGCGGGACAGGGAAGCACAGATACGCAGTATTTT,CASSRAGQGSTDTQYF
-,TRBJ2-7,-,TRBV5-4,TGTGCCAGCAGCTTGGGACACTCTATCTTTTACGAGCAGTACTTC,CASSLGHSIFYEQYF
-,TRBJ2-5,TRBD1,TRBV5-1,TGCGCCAGCAGCTTTACGACAGGGGGGAGTAGACAAGAGACCCAGTACTTC,CASSFTTGGSRQETQYF
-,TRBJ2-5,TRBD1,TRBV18,TGTGCCAGCTCCCGGGACAGGGAAGAGACCCAGTACTTC,CASSRDREETQYF
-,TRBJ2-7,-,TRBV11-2,TGTGCCAGCAGCTTAGTAGGGGCCAACGAGCAGTACTTC,CASSLVGANEQYF
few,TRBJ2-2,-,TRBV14,TGTGCCAGCAGCCAAGTACAGGGATACACCGGGGAGCTGTTTTTT,CASSQVQGYTGELFF
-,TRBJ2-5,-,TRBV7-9,TGTGCCAGCAGCTTACACTTGGAGACCCAGTACTTC,CASSLHLETQYF
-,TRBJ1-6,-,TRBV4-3,TGCGCCAGCAGCCATCAACTCGATGTCGTCGGTTCACCCCTCCACTTT,CASSHQLDVVGSPLHF
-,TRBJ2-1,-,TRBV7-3,TGTGCCAGCAGCCCCTTGGGGAGCTCCTACAATGAGCAGTTCTTC,CASSPLGSSYNEQFF
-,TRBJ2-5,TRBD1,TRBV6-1,TGTGCCAGCAGAGCGACAGGGGGATTGGAGACCCAGTACTTC,CASRATGGLETQYF
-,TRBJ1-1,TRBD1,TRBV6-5,TGTGCCGTAAGGACAGGGGGCGTGGGCACTGAAGCTTTCTTT,CAVRTGGVGTEAFF
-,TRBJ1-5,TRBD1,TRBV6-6,TGTGCCAGCAGTCCGACAGGGAGCAATCAGCCCCAGCATTTT,CASSPTGSNQPQHF
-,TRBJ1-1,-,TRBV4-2,TGTGCCAGCAGCTTACAGGGCGTTGGGACTGAAGCTTTCTTT,CASSLQGVGTEAFF
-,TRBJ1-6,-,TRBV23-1,TGCGCCAGCAGTCCAAAGGCGGGTTTTAATTCACCCCTCCACTTT,CASSPKAGFNSPLHF
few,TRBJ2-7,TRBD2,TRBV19,TGTGCCAGTAGGAGCACTAGCGGGGGAGGCTACGAGCAGTACTTC,CASRSTSGGGYEQYF
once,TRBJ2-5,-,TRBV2,TGTGCCACCCGAGATGCAACCCAGTACTTC,CATRDATQYF
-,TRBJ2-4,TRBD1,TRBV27,TGTGCCAGCATTCATCTGGACAGGCCTGGTGGTTTAGCCAAAAACATTCAGTACTTC,CASIHLDRPGGLAKNIQYF
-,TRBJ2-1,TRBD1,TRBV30,TGTGCCTTACAGGGGGATGAGCAGTTCTTC,CALQGDEQFF
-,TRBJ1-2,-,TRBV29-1,TGCAGCGCCGGGGGCTACACCTTC,CSAGGYTF
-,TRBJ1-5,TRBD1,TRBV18,TGTGCCAGCTCACCGGACAGGGGGCTGCATTTT,CASSPDRGLHF
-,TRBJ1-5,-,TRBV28,TGTGCCAGCAGTTTCACTCGGCAGCCCCAGCATTTT,CASSFTRQPQHF
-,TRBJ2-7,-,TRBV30,TGTGCCTCTCATCAAGGGCTAGGGCGCGGGGAGCAGTACTTC,CASHQGLGRGEQYF
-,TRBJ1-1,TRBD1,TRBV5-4,TGTGCCAGCAGCATTCCGACAGGGGGCACTGAAGCTTTCTTT,CASSIPTGGTEAFF
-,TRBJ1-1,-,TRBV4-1,TGCGCCAGCAGCCCATCGAACTTAGAGATCGAAGCTTTCTTT,CASSPSNLEIEAFF
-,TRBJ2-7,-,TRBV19,TGTGCCAGTAGTATATCGACACTGGAGGACGAGCAGTACTTC,CASSISTLEDEQYF
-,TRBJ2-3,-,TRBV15,TGTGCCACCAGCAGAGATTTTGAGTCCCCTTCGCCCACAGATACGCAGTATTTT,CATSRDFESPSPTDTQYF
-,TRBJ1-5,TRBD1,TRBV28,TGTGCCAGCAGTTTATCCACAGGGGGATATAGCAATCAGCCCCAGCATTTT,CASSLSTGGYSNQPQHF
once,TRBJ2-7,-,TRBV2,TGTGCCAGCAGTGAAGAGGTTCCGGGGACCTACGAGCAGTACTTC,CASSEEVPGTYEQYF
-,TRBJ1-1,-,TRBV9,TGTGCCAGCAGCGTAGAGGGGGGGAGAGGAACTGAAGCTTTCTTT,CASSVEGGRGTEAFF
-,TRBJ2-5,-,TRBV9,TGTGCCAGGGAGGTACAGGGTGGGGACGAGACCCAGTACTTC,CAREVQGGDETQYF
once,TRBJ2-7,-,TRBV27,TGTGCCAGCAGTTTCAATACAGGGAAGGGGCAGTACTTC,CASSFNTGKGQYF
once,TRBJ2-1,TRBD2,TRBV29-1,TGCAGCGTTGGGGCGGGGGGGCGTTACAATGAGCAGTTCTTC,CSVGAGGRYNEQFF
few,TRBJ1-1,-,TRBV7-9,TGTGCCAGCAGCTTAGAACATACTGAAGCTTTCTTT,CASSLEHTEAFF
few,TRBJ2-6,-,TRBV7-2,TGTGCCAGCAGCCCCCGACAGGAGTGGTCCTCTGGGGCCAACGTCCTGACTTTC,CASSPRQEWSSGANVLTF
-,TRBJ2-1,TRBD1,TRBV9,TGTGCCAGCAGCGCCCGCGACAGGGGGTGGAACAATGAGCAGTTCTTC,CASSARDRGWNNEQFF
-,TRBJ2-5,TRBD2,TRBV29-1,TGCAGCGTTGATCGGGGGGTCCAAGAGACCCAGTACTTC,CSVDRGVQETQYF